What follows are 4 T cell receptor beta chains derived from one specimen sequenced in a study of technical replicates of blood from several donors. Here immunoSEQ multiplex PCR was the method, and the copy in TCRdb shows in-frame clones only, minus some. The sample has about 44,000 clones, over 95% seen once. The sample was T cells isolated from PBMCs. Receptor source: a human donor in good health.

This rearrangement joins TRBV29-1 to TRBJ1-4; D is possibly TRBD1 (5 bases). The CDR3 covers 14 residues. Trimming left V 1 base short and J 8 bases short, with 14 bases between. Germline loops: CDR1 SQVTM, CDR2 ANQGSEA. The CDR3 sequence is CSVEGGRVREKLFF. CDR3 in DNA: TGCAGCGTTGAAGGGGGCAGGGTAAGGGAAAAACTGTTTTTT.

J is TRBJ2-5 and V is TRBV7-9; 8 nucleotides line up with TRBD1. The germline gives CDR1 SEHNR, CDR2 FQNEAQ (reference sequence). CDR3 size: 15 residues. With V trimmed by 4 bases and J by 2 bases, 6 bases remained unmatched. The CDR3 DNA is TGTGCCAGCAGCTGGGGGACAGGATTTCAAGAGACCCAGTACTTC. Amino acid sequence: CASSWGTGFQETQYF.

This chain links TRBV4-2 with TRBJ2-4, with 7 bases that match TRBD1. The CDR3 totals 19 residues. V lost 4 bases, J lost 1 base, and 16 bases stayed unmatched. The germline gives CDR1 LGHNA, CDR2 YNFKEQ. The CDR3, as DNA: TGTGCCAGCAGCCCTGAAGACAGGGCCTACCTCCTGGCCAAAAACATTCAGTACTTC. Translation: CASSPEDRAYLLAKNIQYF.

The chain joins TRBV5-1 to TRBJ2-7; 10 bases are shared with TRBD2. The CDR3 is 16 residues long. CDR1 and CDR2 (germline): SGHRS, YFSETQ. V was pared by 4 bases and J by 2 bases, with 9 bases of the junction left unmatched. DNA of the CDR3: TGCGCCAGCAGCCAGGAGACTAGCGGGTATACCTACGAGCAGTACTTC. Translated: CASSQETSGYTYEQYF.